Sequencing of this T cell receptor (beta chain) was carried out in a study of CD8 T cells in Susac syndrome. The sequenced target, TCR beta, came from blood CD8+ and CD4+ T cells. In the multiple sclerosis control group, patients were treatment-naive and had stable or active relapsing-remitting disease. Germline V gene data show CDR1 as MNHEY and CDR2 as SMNVEV (reference sequence). The CDR3 loop spans 21 amino acids. Losses at the gene ends were 4 bases for V and 2 bases for J; bases not matched to a gene: 19. Random-hexamer reverse transcription was applied to roughly 0.5 to 1 ug RNA. TCR beta CDR3 was amplified by immunoSEQ covering 54 Vbeta and 13 Jbeta. TCRdb processed the immunoSEQ multiplex PCR reads anew with MiXCR; each CDR3 protein has one entry. The sample comprises approximately 150,000 distinct CDR3 sequences, around 80% of which are singletons, and 0.45% to 0.65% rests with the top ten.

This clonotype was counted only a few times. Sequencing used CD8+ T cells from PBMCs. V is TRBV27 and J is TRBJ2-3; TRBD1 matches at 12 bases. This clonotype was sampled from a human donor with multiple sclerosis. The CDR3 sequence: CASSWTDRDRGRGGPTDTQYF. The CDR3, as DNA: TGTGCCAGCAGTTGGACGGACCGGGACAGGGGGCGCGGGGGGCCCACAGATACGCAGTATTTT.